This T cell receptor (beta chain) was captured in a study of blood T cell repertoires in COVID-19. About the study: Sites across the United States, Italy and Spain contributed samples from acute and convalescent COVID-19. T cells, B-cell-depleted T cells, or PBMCs supplied cDNA or gDNA.

CDR1 and CDR2 (germline): SGHRS, YFSETQ. This CDR3 is 16 amino acids long. Trimming left V 0 bases short and J 2 bases short, with 15 bases between. In the authors' workflow: Estimated nucleated cell counts came from reference gene primer amplification. Produced via immunoSEQ multiplex PCR; TCRdb's table is partial and in-frame only. V and J calls and clone size are given by that table; D and trimming were obtained from the DNA. The data contain 85,000 to 120,000 clones, roughly nine tenths of them singletons. This rearrangement joins TRBV5-1 to TRBJ2-7; TRBD1 might be the D (5 bases). The sequence was collected from a woman aged 50 to 60 with COVID-19, enrolled during active disease. The sample taken for sequencing was peripheral blood. The CDR3 DNA reads TGCGCCAGCAGCTTGGGTATAGGGGAAGAAACCTACGAGCAGTACTTC. Protein sequence: CASSLGIGEETYEQYF.